The 26 T cell receptor beta chains presented below share a single source sample, sequenced in a study of T cell responses to AZD1222 COVID-19 vaccine. The table came from immunoSEQ multiplex PCR; TCRdb's copy has only in-frame clones and leaves some out. The table lists about 120,000 clones, around nine tenths of them singletons, with roughly 6% in the top ten. Sample: peripheral blood, taken on day 0 of AZD1222 vaccination. The receptors here all came from an adult in good health.

The J gene is TRBJ1-1, the V gene TRBV7-9; D gene unclear. The CDR3 totals 13 residues. V lost 2 bases, J lost 0 bases, and 4 bases lay in between. Germline CDR1 and CDR2: SEHNR and FQNEAQ (reference sequence). This CDR3 reads CASSLTLNTEAFF. CDR3 sequence (DNA): TGTGCCAGCAGCTTAACCTTGAACACTGAAGCTTTCTTT. Combining the CDR3 with reference TRBV7-9 and TRBJ1-1 gives the whole variable domain DTGVSQNPRHKITKRGQNVTFRCDPISEHNRLYWYRQTLGQGPEFLTYFQNEAQLEKSRLLSDRFSAERPKGSFSTLEIQRTEQGDSAMYLCASSLTLNTEAFFGQGTRLTVV.

The V gene is TRBV7-6, the J gene TRBJ1-6; D unresolved. V shed 3 bases and J shed 7 bases, with 10 bases lying between them. The CDR3 is made up of 14 amino acids. Germline CDR1 is SGHVS and CDR2 is FNYEAQ. The CDR3 coding sequence is TGTGCCAGCAGCTTCGGGGAGGGAAATTCACCCCTCCACTTT. It encodes CASSFGEGNSPLHF.

This chain links TRBV6-6 with TRBJ1-1; unclear D gene. Germline CDR1 MNHNY, CDR2 SVGAGI (reference sequence). The CDR3 covers 13 residues. V lost 5 bases and J lost 4, with 11 bases in between. CDR3 loop: CASSRTVGTEAFF. The CDR3 bases are TGTGCCAGCAGTAGGACGGTGGGCACTGAAGCTTTCTTT.

Concerning this clone itself: The same CDR3 is also encoded by other DNA sequences in this sample. The rearrangement uses TRBV2 and TRBJ1-2; no clear D gene. Germline V CDR1 and CDR2: SNHLY, FYNNEI. The CDR3 length is 11 residues. Trimming took 6 bases from V and 4 from J, leaving 6 bases between them. CDR3 amino acids: CASRDGYGYTF. CDR3 coding DNA: TGTGCCAGCAGGGACGGCTATGGCTACACCTTC.

The chain joins TRBV6-5 to TRBJ2-7; D unresolved. CDR1 MNHEY and CDR2 SVGAGI come from the germline V gene. V was cut by 4 bases and J by 0 bases, with 13 bases left in between. There are 15 residues in the CDR3. The CDR3 coding sequence is TGTGCCAGCAGTTTCGGGCCTTCTAGCTCCTACGAGCAGTACTTC. It encodes CASSFGPSSSYEQYF.

The chain is built from TRBV10-1 and TRBJ2-5, with 7 bases identical to TRBD1. Looked up from germline, CDR1 is WNHNN and CDR2 is SYGVQD (reference sequence). After removal of 5 bases from V and 5 bases from J, the junction contained 5 bases not matched to a gene. The CDR3 contains 13 residues. The CDR3 reads CASSNRGVETQYF. CDR3 in DNA: TGCGCCAGCAGTAACAGGGGAGTTGAGACCCAGTACTTC.

The chain employs TRBV4-1 and TRBJ1-5, with a tentative D call TRBD1 (6 bases). Germline lookup yields CDR1 MGHRA and CDR2 YSYEKL. CDR3 length: 16 amino acids. Trimming took off 0 bases at V and 2 bases at J, with 11 bases between the two ends. This CDR3 reads CASSQDPGEGNQPQHF. The CDR3 DNA reads TGCGCCAGCAGCCAAGATCCAGGGGAAGGCAATCAGCCCCAGCATTTT.

The gene calls are TRBV25-1 and TRBJ1-2; no reliable D call. The CDR3 loop spans 11 amino acids. V dropped 10 bases and J dropped 4 bases, with 10 bases sitting between them. Germline assignment: CDR1 MGHDK and CDR2 SYGVNS. CDR3 sequence (DNA): TGTGCCACCAAGACACCCTATGGCTACACCTTC. This sequence encodes CATKTPYGYTF.

In nucleotides, the CDR3 is TGTGCCAGCAGCCTCCGAGGACAGGGGATCCCCGAGCAGTACTTC. Translation: CASSLRGQGIPEQYF. V gene TRBV3-1 (or the pseudogene TRBV3-2) combines with J gene TRBJ2-7; 9 bases map to TRBD1. Germline CDR1 reads LGHDT; CDR2 reads YNNKEL (reference sequence). V was pared by 4 bases and J by 6 bases, with 10 bases of the junction left unmatched. CDR3 length equals 15 residues.

The rearrangement links TRBV7-8 to TRBJ1-1; D is unresolved. CDR3 length: 15 amino acids. Between the trimmed V and J ends, which lost 1 base and 9 bases, there was a span of 18 bases. CDR1 and CDR2 from the germline V gene are SGHVS and FQNEAQ. CDR3 in amino acids: CASSLVGVEGGQAFF. CDR3 nucleotide sequence: TGTGCCAGCAGCTTAGTTGGAGTGGAGGGAGGGCAAGCTTTCTTT.

This clone has only one observation. The chain recombines TRBV6-5 with TRBJ1-6; 8 nucleotides agree with TRBD1. Germline CDR1 MNHEY, CDR2 SVGAGI. The CDR3 length is 15 residues. The junction had 3 bases not matched to a gene; V was cut back by 2 bases and J by 6 bases. DNA for the CDR3: TGTGCCAGCAGTTACGGGGACAGGACTAATTCACCCCTCCACTTT. Translated: CASSYGDRTNSPLHF.

The genes are TRBV30 and TRBJ1-1, with D maybe TRBD1 (5 bases). The CDR3 loop spans 10 amino acids. Trimming removed 7 bases from V and 4 bases from J, with 7 bases in between. Germline CDR1 GTSNPN, CDR2 SVGIG (reference sequence). This CDR3 is CASQGTEAFF. CDR3 DNA sequence: TGTGCCTCGCAGGGCACTGAAGCTTTCTTT.

The chain employs TRBV5-1 and TRBJ1-1, with D possibly matching TRBD1 (5 bases). The ends were cut back, 1 base at V and 1 base at J, with 11 bases in the middle. This CDR3 has 15 residues. Germline CDR1 reads SGHRS; CDR2 reads YFSETQ. This CDR3 reads CASSLTGPQNTEAFF. The CDR3 DNA sequence: TGCGCCAGCAGCTTGACGGGACCCCAGAACACTGAAGCTTTCTTT.

This sequence joins TRBV9 and TRBJ2-1; no definite D call. Germline V gene lookup returns CDR1 SGDLS and CDR2 YYNGEE. The CDR3 extends over 15 amino acids. V shed 0 bases and J shed 1 base, with 8 bases lying between them. CDR3 in amino acids: CASSVATGSYNEQFF. The DNA of the CDR3 is TGTGCCAGCAGCGTAGCTACTGGGTCCTACAATGAGCAGTTCTTC.

V gene TRBV6-1 combines with J gene TRBJ1-5; D gene ambiguous. The CDR3 spans 14 residues. V was trimmed by 2 bases and J by 3 bases, leaving 8 bases between them. The V gene's germline CDR1 is MNHNS and CDR2 SASEGT. The CDR3 region has the DNA TGTGCCAGCAGTGAAAGACCCTCCAATCAGCCCCAGCATTTT. Its protein is CASSERPSNQPQHF.

The CDR3 loop is CASSRDSTYGYTF. Written as DNA, the CDR3 is TGCGCCAGCAGCCGGGACAGCACCTATGGCTACACCTTC. V usage is TRBV5-1 and J usage is TRBJ1-2; TRBD1 aligns across 7 bases. The CDR3 has 13 residues. Losses at the gene ends were 4 bases for V and 4 bases for J; bases not matched to a gene: 4. Germline CDR1 and CDR2: SGHRS and YFSETQ.

The chain has TRBV18 and TRBJ1-1, with D hard to call. The V and J ends lost 3 bases and 7 bases respectively, with 9 bases between them. Germline V CDR1 and CDR2: KGHSH, LQKENI. The CDR3 is 12 amino acids. CDR3 bases: TGTGCCAGCTCACCCGTACGGGGTGAAGCTTTCTTT. Translating gives CASSPVRGEAFF.

This chain connects TRBV5-1 to TRBJ1-6; TRBD1 is a possible D gene (5 bases). Germline V gene data show CDR1 as SGHRS and CDR2 as YFSETQ. This CDR3 spans 14 amino acids. Trimming took off 0 bases at V and 5 bases at J, with 6 bases between the two ends. CDR3: CASSLEGDNSPLHF. CDR3 nucleotide sequence: TGCGCCAGCAGCTTGGAAGGGGATAATTCACCCCTCCACTTT.

The J gene is TRBJ1-5, the V gene TRBV11-2, with TRBD1 matching 7 bases. The germline V gene has CDR1 SGHAT and CDR2 FQNNGV. Germline trimming cut 4 bases from V and 4 bases from J; bases unmatched to any gene: 7. The CDR3 is made up of 15 amino acids. The CDR3 DNA is TGTGCCAGCAGCTCTTCGACAGGGAAGAATCAGCCCCAGCATTTT. Translated, it gives CASSSSTGKNQPQHF.

V and J are TRBV6-5 and TRBJ1-6; D gene uncertain. V shed 6 bases and J shed 14 bases, with 17 bases lying between them. CDR3 length: 13 residues. Germline V lookup: CDR1 MNHEY, CDR2 SVGAGI. The CDR3 is CASRPRPDWALHF. The CDR3 nucleotides are TGTGCCAGCAGACCCCGCCCGGATTGGGCCCTCCACTTT.

J is TRBJ1-2 and V is TRBV7-2; maybe TRBD1 (6 bases). Trimming stripped 5 bases from V and 1 base from J, with 11 bases between. The CDR3 is made up of 14 amino acids. In germline, CDR1 is SGHTA, CDR2 FQGNSA. CDR3 in DNA: TGTGCCAGCAGCGCTAGACAGGATAACTATGGCTACACCTTC. This encodes CASSARQDNYGYTF.

The rearrangement links TRBV9 to TRBJ1-6, with D unresolved. The CDR3 runs 14 residues. With 1 base removed from V and 6 bases from J, the gap between germline ends came to 8 bases. Germline V CDR1 and CDR2: SGDLS, YYNGEE. As DNA, the CDR3 is TGTGCCAGCAGCGTATCCAAGACTAATTCACCCCTCCACTTT. Its translation: CASSVSKTNSPLHF.

J is TRBJ1-1 and V is TRBV5-5; unclear D gene. Trimming removed 3 bases at V and 6 bases at J, with 12 bases between. CDR1 is SGHKS, CDR2 YYEKEE, per germline (reference sequence). CDR3 size: 13 residues. The DNA of the CDR3 is TGTGCCAGCAGCTCCGTAATTTTCGCTGAAGCTTTCTTT. Its translation: CASSSVIFAEAFF.

This clone was recorded only once. The genes are TRBV27 and TRBJ1-1; D perhaps matches TRBD1 (6 bases). The germline CDR1 and CDR2 sequences are MNHEY and SMNVEV (reference sequence). CDR3 length: 14 amino acids. The ends were cut back, 3 bases at V and 1 base at J, with 9 bases in the middle. The CDR3 protein is CASSFMTGNTEAFF. Written as DNA, the CDR3 is TGTGCCAGCAGTTTTATGACAGGGAACACTGAAGCTTTCTTT.

This chain links TRBV29-1 with TRBJ1-1, with a tentative D call TRBD1 (6 bases). Per germline, CDR1 SQVTM and CDR2 ANQGSEA. The germline V and J ends were trimmed by 7 bases and 2 bases, with 14 bases remaining between them. This CDR3 region has 13 residues. CDR3 nucleotide sequence: TGCAGCGCCCAACAGGGTCTTAACACTGAAGCTTTCTTT. Translated: CSAQQGLNTEAFF.

The chain has TRBV7-9 and TRBJ1-1; D remains unclear. Trimming took off 5 bases at V and 1 base at J, with 11 bases between the two ends. Germline V gene lookup returns CDR1 SEHNR and CDR2 FQNEAQ (reference sequence). The CDR3 is made up of 14 amino acids. The CDR3 sequence is CASSLRWENTEAFF. The DNA for the CDR3 is TGTGCCAGCAGCCTACGCTGGGAGAACACTGAAGCTTTCTTT.